This T cell receptor (beta chain) emerged from a study of early T cells in non-severe SARS-CoV-2 infection. Looking at the study overall: Chains were unpaired, as sequencing was done on bulk RNA from unsorted whole blood.

V was cut by 4 bases and J by 5 bases, with 11 bases left in between. There are 13 residues in the CDR3. Germline CDR1 and CDR2: SEHNR and FQNEAQ (reference sequence). TCRdb independently ran MiXCR on the 5' RACE reads; one entry per CDR3 protein. The sample lists around 80,000 distinct CDR3 sequences, roughly an eighth occurring once. In regard to this clonotype: Being one base from a much bigger clone, this may be a read error. This likely comes from a read error, as the CDR3 has no conserved phenylalanine or tryptophan at its end.

Input material: whole blood. V usage is TRBV7-9 and J usage is TRBJ1-2; tentatively, D is TRBD1 (6 bases). The receptor comes from an adult who was a healthcare worker with PCR-confirmed SARS-CoV-2 infection or an uninfected control (not recorded which). The CDR3 protein is CASSSPDRYGYTY. CDR3 coding DNA: TGTGCCAGCAGCTCCCCGGACAGATATGGCTACACCTAC.